This TCR beta chain was recorded in a study of cytomegalovirus exposure and HLA in healthy donors. The wider study: For the approximately 400 genotyped donors, roughly 80% fell within the Caucasian-associated ancestry cluster.

The PCR employed 60 Vbeta primers together with 13 Jbeta primers. TCRdb's copy holds only in-frame clones and misses some; the assay was immunoSEQ multiplex PCR. The table includes about 110,000 clones, less than 70% detected once. CDR3 length: 12 amino acids. Trimming took 5 bases from V and 4 from J, leaving 7 bases between them. Germline CDR1 MNHEY, CDR2 SVGAGI. The rearrangement joins TRBV6-5 to TRBJ2-3; a possible D gene is TRBD1 (6 bases). The sequence came from a woman in her sixties or seventies in good health and CMV-seropositive. The sequencing input was PBMCs. The CDR3 nucleotides are TGTGCCAGCAGTAGACAGGCAGATACGCAGTATTTT. Its translation is CASSRQADTQYF.